This TCR beta chain was found in a study of OX40 agonist ivuxolimab in advanced cancers. This CDR3 is 11 amino acids long. Trimming pared 0 bases from V and 5 bases from J, leaving 0 bases between. Per the germline V gene, CDR1 is SGHNT and CDR2 is YYREEE (reference sequence). TCRdb's table, derived via immunoSEQ multiplex PCR, lists solely in-frame clones and lacks some. The table lists 50,000 to 75,000 clones, roughly 84% of them singletons. There are a few counts of this clone. The sequence was collected from an adult with an advanced solid tumor such as melanoma, head and neck, liver or kidney cancer. This specimen was CD4+ or CD8+ T cells sorted from blood, taken in a trial of the OX40 agonist ivuxolimab. The V call is TRBV5-4, the J call TRBJ1-5; the D is unclear. The CDR3: CASSLDQPQHF. CDR3 in DNA: TGTGCCAGCAGCTTGGATCAGCCCCAGCATTTT.